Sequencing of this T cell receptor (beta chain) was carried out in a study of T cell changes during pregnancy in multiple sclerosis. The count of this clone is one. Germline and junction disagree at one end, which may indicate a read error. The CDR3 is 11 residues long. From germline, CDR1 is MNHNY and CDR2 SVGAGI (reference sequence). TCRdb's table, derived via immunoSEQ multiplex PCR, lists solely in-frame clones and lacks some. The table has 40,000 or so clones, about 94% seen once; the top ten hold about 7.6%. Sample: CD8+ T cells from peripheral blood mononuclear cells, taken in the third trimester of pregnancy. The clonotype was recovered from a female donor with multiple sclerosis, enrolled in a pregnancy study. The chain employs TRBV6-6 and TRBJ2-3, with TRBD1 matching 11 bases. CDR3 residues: CASSPGTGGDF. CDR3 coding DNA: TGTGCCAGCAGTCCCGGGACAGGGGGGGATTTT.